Detailed here is one TCR beta chain. The data were obtained in a study of T cells expressing NK-cell markers. TCRdb re-called the 5' RACE reads; one entry per CDR3 protein, DNA not given. The repertoire table contains about 110,000 distinct CDR3 sequences. The germline CDR1 and CDR2 sequences are SGHAT and FQDESV (reference sequence). CDR3 size: 19 residues. This clonotype originated in a woman between 18 and 70 years old in good health. Sequences were obtained from blood T cells: a sorted CD56 or NKG2C T cell subset, CD4+ or CD8+ T cells, or bulk PBMC T cells (not recorded which). V and J are TRBV11-1 and TRBJ2-3; TCRdb's D gene call, TRBD2, goes unchecked for lack of DNA. CDR3 region: CASSLRDLASGRTTDTQYF.